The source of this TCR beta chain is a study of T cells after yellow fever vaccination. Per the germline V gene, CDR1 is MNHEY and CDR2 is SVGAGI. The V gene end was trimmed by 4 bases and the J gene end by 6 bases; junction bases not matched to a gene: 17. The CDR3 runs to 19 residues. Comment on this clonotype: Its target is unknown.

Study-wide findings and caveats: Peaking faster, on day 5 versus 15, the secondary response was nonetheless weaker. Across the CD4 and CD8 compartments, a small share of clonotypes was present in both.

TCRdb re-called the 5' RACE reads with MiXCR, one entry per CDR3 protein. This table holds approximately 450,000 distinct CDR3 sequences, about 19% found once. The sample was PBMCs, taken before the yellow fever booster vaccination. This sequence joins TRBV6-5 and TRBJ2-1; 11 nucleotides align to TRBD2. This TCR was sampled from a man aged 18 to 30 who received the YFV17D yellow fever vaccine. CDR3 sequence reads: CASSSPLAGGSFLSNEQFF. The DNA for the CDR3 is TGTGCCAGCAGTTCCCCCCTAGCGGGGGGTTCTTTTTTGAGCAATGAGCAGTTCTTC.